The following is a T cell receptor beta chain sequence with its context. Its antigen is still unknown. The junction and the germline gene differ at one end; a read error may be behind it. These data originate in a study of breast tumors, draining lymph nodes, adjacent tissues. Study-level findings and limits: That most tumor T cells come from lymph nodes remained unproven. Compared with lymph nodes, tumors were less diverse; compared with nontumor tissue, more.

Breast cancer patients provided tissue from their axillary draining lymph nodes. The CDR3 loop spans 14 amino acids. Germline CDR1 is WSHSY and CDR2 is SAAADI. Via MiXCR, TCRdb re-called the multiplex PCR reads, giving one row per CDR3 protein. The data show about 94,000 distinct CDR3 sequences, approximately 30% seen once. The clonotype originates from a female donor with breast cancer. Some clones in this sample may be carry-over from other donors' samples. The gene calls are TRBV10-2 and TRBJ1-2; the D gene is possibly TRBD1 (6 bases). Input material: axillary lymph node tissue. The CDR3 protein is CAISPGAANYGYTF. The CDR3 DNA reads TGCGCCATCAGTCCAGGGGCCGCCAACTATGGCTACACCTTC.